Each of the 18 T cell receptor beta chains below was sequenced from the same sample in a study of CD8+CD57+ T cells in acquired aplastic anemia. Genomic DNA provided the template from which TCR beta VDJ and CDR3 profiles were obtained. Using its own MiXCR run on the reads, TCRdb lists one record per CDR3 protein. The sample has around 500,000 distinct CDR3 sequences, roughly 34% seen once. Previously, flow cytometry had revealed CD8+CD57+ cell expansion in the patients chosen for sequencing. The specimen was sorted CD4+, CD8+, or CD8+CD57+ T cells (not recorded which) from PBMCs. The receptors originated from a human donor with aplastic anemia.

The rearrangement uses TRBV20-1 and TRBJ2-6, with a weak D call TRBD2 (5 bases). This CDR3 has 14 residues. Germline V gene lookup returns CDR1 DFQATT and CDR2 SNEGSKA (reference sequence). Trimming removed 3 bases from V and 2 bases from J, with 8 bases in between. CDR3 sequence (DNA): TGCAGTGCTAGGCTCGGGGCTGGGGCCAACGTCCTGACTTTC. It specifies CSARLGAGANVLTF.

This clonotype turned up a few times. CDR3 DNA: TGCGCCAGCAGTGGGGGGGCTGACAAAAACATTCAGTACTTC. It codes for CASSGGADKNIQYF. The V call is TRBV10-1, the J call TRBJ2-4; D could derive from TRBD1 or TRBD2 (6 bases each). Germline CDR1 reads WNHNN; CDR2 reads SYGVQD (reference sequence). Trimming shortened V by 4 bases and J by 3 bases, and 10 bases separated the two germline ends. This CDR3 spans 14 amino acids.

This clonotype was counted at least ten times. V and J are TRBV2 and TRBJ2-2, with D tentatively TRBD1 (5 bases). V was clipped by 2 bases and J by 5 bases, with 12 bases between them. The CDR3 length is 15 residues. Germline assignment: CDR1 SNHLY and CDR2 FYNNEI. The CDR3 region is CASSEFAGRTGELFF. Here the CDR3 DNA reads TGTGCCAGCAGTGAATTTGCAGGGCGGACCGGGGAGCTGTTTTTT. Full variable domain (remainder filled in from reference TRBV2 and TRBJ2-2): EPEVTQTPSHQVTQMGQEVILRCVPISNHLYFYWYRQILGQKVEFLVSFYNNEISEKSEIFDDQFSVERPDGSNFTLKIRSTKLEDSAMYFCASSEFAGRTGELFFGEGSRLTVL.

Regarding this clonotype: Sequence at one end of the junction differs from germline and may be a read error. The chain carries TRBV19 and TRBJ1-4; tentatively, D is TRBD1 (5 bases). Germline V gene lookup returns CDR1 LNHDA and CDR2 SQIVND (reference sequence). This CDR3 is built from 14 residues. CDR3 loop: CPSTIQGANEKLFF. The CDR3 bases are TGTCCCAGTACGATTCAAGGGGCTAATGAAAAACTGTTTTTT.

V gene TRBV6-1 combines with J gene TRBJ2-3; the match to TRBD1 covers 7 bases. The CDR3 is 16 residues long. The V gene end was trimmed by 7 bases and the J gene end by 0 bases; junction bases not matched to a gene: 10. The germline V gene has CDR1 MNHNS and CDR2 SASEGT. CDR3 nucleotides: TGTGCCAGCACCTCACCCGGACAGGATAGCACAGATACGCAGTATTTT. Amino acids: CASTSPGQDSTDTQYF.

This chain connects TRBV7-9 to TRBJ1-1, with D possibly TRBD1 on 5 matching bases. CDR3 length: 15 amino acids. Germline V gene sequence: CDR1 SEHNR, CDR2 FQNEAQ (reference sequence). The V end was cut by 4 bases, the J end by 3 bases, with 15 bases between. Here the CDR3 DNA reads TGTGCCAGCAGCTCCCCCGGAGCGGGGGACACTGAAGCTTTCTTT. It specifies CASSSPGAGDTEAFF.

The table lists this clonotype with many counts. The chain couples TRBV6-1 to TRBJ1-2; 7 nucleotides line up with TRBD1. V lost 5 bases to trimming and J lost 6 bases; unmatched junction nucleotides: 9. The CDR3 covers 14 residues. CDR1 is MNHNS, CDR2 SASEGT, per germline. DNA of the CDR3: TGTGCCAGCAGTCGACAGGGCTCTGAGGATGGCTACACCTTC. Protein: CASSRQGSEDGYTF.

The sample holds many counts of this clonotype. This sequence joins TRBV24-1 and TRBJ2-1; the D is unclear. Trimming shortened V by 6 bases and J by 9 bases, and 8 bases separated the two germline ends. Looked up from germline, CDR1 is KGHDR and CDR2 is SFDVKD. The CDR3 has 11 amino acids. The CDR3, as DNA: TGTGCCACCAGTAGTCTGCGTGAGCAGTTCTTC. The encoded protein is CATSSLREQFF.

This sequence joins TRBV29-1 and TRBJ1-5; possible D gene TRBD1, 6 bases. Germline V gene sequence: CDR1 SQVTM, CDR2 ANQGSEA. V dropped 0 bases and J dropped 7 bases, with 16 bases sitting between them. The CDR3 sequence is 15 residues long. The DNA of the CDR3 is TGCAGCGTTGAAGATGGGGCACTGGGGGGCCAGCCCCAGCATTTT. Translating it yields CSVEDGALGGQPQHF. Full variable domain (outside the CDR3, taken from reference TRBV29-1 and TRBJ1-5): SAVISQKPSRDICQRGTSLTIQCQVDSQVTMMFWYRQQPGQSLTLIATANQGSEATYESGFVIDKFPISRPNLTFSTLTVSNMSPEDSSIYLCSVEDGALGGQPQHFGDGTRLSIL.

V gene TRBV11-3 combines with J gene TRBJ2-7; 9 nucleotides align to TRBD1. TRBJ2-5 matches the DNA end more closely, so the J call is doubtful. The germline V gene encodes CDR1 SGHNT and CDR2 YENEEA. The CDR3 consists of 14 residues. CDR3 sequence: CASSRGDRVGTQYF. CDR3 bases: TGTGCCAGCAGCCGCGGGGACAGGGTAGGGACCCAGTACTTC.

This clonotype was counted only a few times. The chain carries TRBV12-3 or TRBV12-4 and TRBJ2-1; 8 bases align to TRBD1. There are 16 residues in the CDR3. Losses at the gene ends were 1 base for V and 4 bases for J; bases not matched to a gene: 6. The CDR3 sequence is CASSLVQGAGYNEQFF. In DNA, the CDR3 is TGTGCCAGCAGTTTAGTCCAGGGGGCAGGGTACAATGAGCAGTTCTTC.

This clonotype was recorded at least ten times. This chain connects TRBV5-1 to TRBJ1-2; D gene uncertain. With 0 bases removed from V and 11 bases from J, the gap between germline ends came to 8 bases. This CDR3 is built from 11 residues. From germline, CDR1 is SGHRS and CDR2 YFSETQ. CDR3 in amino acids: CASSLGEIYTF. CDR3 coding DNA: TGCGCCAGCAGCTTGGGGGAAATATACACCTTC.

This clonotype was seen at least ten times. The CDR3 sequence: CASSSAGTPQHF. The DNA for the CDR3 is TGTGCCAGCAGCTCCGCAGGGACCCCCCAGCATTTT. The J gene is TRBJ1-5, the V gene TRBV7-2; TRBD1 might be the D (5 bases). Germline values: CDR1 SGHTA, CDR2 FQGNSA. Between the trimmed V and J ends, which lost 4 bases and 10 bases, there was a span of 11 bases. This CDR3 contains 12 residues.

V is TRBV25-1 and J is TRBJ2-1; no clear D. The germline gives CDR1 MGHDK, CDR2 SYGVNS. The V end lost 9 bases, the J end lost 8 bases, and 8 bases lay between the germline ends. The CDR3 covers 10 residues. This chain's CDR3 is CASQGYEQFF. The CDR3 bases are TGTGCCAGTCAAGGTTATGAGCAGTTCTTC.

This clonotype was found many times. The CDR3 reads CSVVLGFADTQYF. The CDR3 nucleotides read TGCAGCGTTGTTTTGGGTTTCGCAGATACGCAGTATTTT. The chain couples TRBV29-1 to TRBJ2-3; D is unresolved. The ends were cut back, 4 bases at V and 4 bases at J, with 12 bases in the middle. CDR3 length: 13 amino acids. Germline V gene data show CDR1 as SQVTM and CDR2 as ANQGSEA.

The rearrangement uses TRBV4-3 and TRBJ1-2; 8 bases are shared with TRBD1. Germline CDR1 reads LGHNA; CDR2 reads YSLEER. V was pared by 0 bases and J by 5 bases, with 14 bases of the junction left unmatched. The CDR3 is 18 amino acids. The CDR3 loop is CASSQEAVTGGPTYGYTF. In DNA form, the CDR3 reads TGCGCCAGCAGCCAAGAGGCGGTTACAGGGGGGCCTACTTATGGCTACACCTTC.

This clonotype has at least ten counts. The V and J genes are TRBV25-1 and TRBJ2-1; D gene uncertain. The germline CDR1 and CDR2 sequences are MGHDK and SYGVNS. V dropped 4 bases and J dropped 4 bases, with 11 bases sitting between them. This CDR3 spans 14 amino acids. The CDR3 region has the DNA TGTGCCAGCAGTGTAGGATCAGTATACAATGAGCAGTTCTTC. This sequence encodes CASSVGSVYNEQFF.

V and J are TRBV9 and TRBJ1-1; weak D call: TRBD1 (6 bases). Germline-derived CDR1 and CDR2 are SGDLS and YYNGEE. Trimming cost V 0 bases and J 1 base, with 13 bases left between them. The CDR3 runs to 16 residues. The CDR3 sequence is CASSVDGGNTNTEAFF. In nucleotides, the CDR3 is TGTGCCAGCAGCGTAGATGGGGGCAATACGAACACTGAAGCTTTCTTT.